These 2 T cell receptor beta chains share one sample of origin, sequenced in a study of blood T cell repertoires in COVID-19 (dated by TCRdb to the early 2020s). To prepare the library, the immunoSEQ multiplex PCR assay was applied. TCRdb mirrors the immuneACCESS table, restricted to in-frame sequences. Some clones are absent from its copies; in checked studies, under half trace to an unresolved V gene, and the reason for the others is unknown. The sample records a few hundred thousand clones, 70% to 85% of which are singletons. The top ten constitute 0.87% of the sample. Sequenced material: peripheral blood. These receptors were obtained from a human donor with COVID-19, enrolled during active disease. The donor label of this sample is uncertain.

The V call is TRBV6-2 or TRBV6-3, the J call TRBJ1-5; no firm D call. This CDR3 is 13 amino acids long. Trimming pared 2 bases from V and 5 bases from J, leaving 7 bases between. Germline V gene sequence: CDR1 MNHEY, CDR2 SVGEGT. CDR3 protein: CASSYVGDQPQHF. Written as DNA, the CDR3 is TGTGCCAGCAGTTACGTCGGGGATCAGCCCCAGCATTTT.

This clone was recorded only once. The chain recombines TRBV10-2 with TRBJ1-6; D is uncertain. V was trimmed by 3 bases and J by 0 bases, leaving 12 bases between them. The germline V gene encodes CDR1 WSHSY and CDR2 SAAADI. The CDR3 totals 17 residues. The CDR3 nucleotides read TGCGCCAGCAGTGATGCTTCGAGAAGCTCCTATAATTCACCCCTCCACTTT. It codes for CASSDASRSSYNSPLHF.